The rows below give T cell receptor beta chains drawn from one sample of a study of T cell responses to AZD1222 COVID-19 vaccine. Here immunoSEQ multiplex PCR was the method, and the copy in TCRdb shows in-frame clones only, minus some. The table records some 180,000 clones, around 90% of them present only once. The specimen was peripheral blood, collected on day 0 of AZD1222 vaccination. These receptors all come from an adult in good health. Each CDR3 is given with its conserved first and last residue. The D gene is left open where the match is weak.

D gene: TRBD1; J gene: TRBJ2-7; V gene: TRBV11-2; CDR3 length: 16; CDR3 protein: CASSSYRGREPHEQYF
D gene: TRBD1; J gene: TRBJ2-7; V gene: TRBV10-1; CDR3 length: 15; CDR3 protein: CASSEGTGGVYEQYF
D gene: NA; J gene: TRBJ1-2; V gene: TRBV6-2/TRBV6-3; CDR3 length: 13; CDR3 protein: CASSYGPGDGYTF
D gene: TRBD1; J gene: TRBJ1-1; V gene: TRBV7-3; CDR3 length: 15; CDR3 protein: CASSSQGTGNTEAFF
D gene: NA; J gene: TRBJ2-2; V gene: TRBV19; CDR3 length: 16; CDR3 protein: CASSMLSSRNTGELFF
D gene: NA; J gene: TRBJ1-2; V gene: TRBV10-1; CDR3 length: 13; CDR3 protein: CASSDPTSFRYTF
D gene: NA; J gene: TRBJ1-1; V gene: TRBV3-1/TRBV3-2; CDR3 length: 13; CDR3 protein: CASSPQGGSEAFF
D gene: NA; J gene: TRBJ1-3; V gene: TRBV28; CDR3 length: 16; CDR3 protein: CASSLLGIGSGNTIYF
D gene: TRBD1; J gene: TRBJ2-7; V gene: TRBV29-1; CDR3 length: 13; CDR3 protein: CSVETGKLYEQYF
D gene: NA; J gene: TRBJ1-2; V gene: TRBV19; CDR3 length: 12; CDR3 protein: CASTPGPIGYTF
D gene: TRBD1; J gene: TRBJ1-1; V gene: TRBV18; CDR3 length: 16; CDR3 protein: CASSPIGQGSGTEAFF
D gene: NA; J gene: TRBJ2-1; V gene: TRBV7-2; CDR3 length: 14; CDR3 protein: CASRKIGTDNEQFF
D gene: NA; J gene: TRBJ2-7; V gene: TRBV7-2; CDR3 length: 14; CDR3 protein: CASSFRDPAYEQYF
D gene: TRBD2; J gene: TRBJ2-1; V gene: TRBV7-8; CDR3 length: 17; CDR3 protein: CASSLPGLAGGQNEQFF
D gene: TRBD1; J gene: TRBJ1-1; V gene: TRBV28; CDR3 length: 18; CDR3 protein: CASSSTGLHRGQRSEAFF
D gene: TRBD2; J gene: TRBJ2-4; V gene: TRBV6-5; CDR3 length: 15; CDR3 protein: CASSYTSGGKNIQYF
D gene: NA; J gene: TRBJ1-6; V gene: TRBV6-5; CDR3 length: 15; CDR3 protein: CASSRSVGETSPLHF
D gene: NA; J gene: TRBJ2-7; V gene: TRBV7-7; CDR3 length: 16; CDR3 protein: CASSPRPRGGAFEQYF
D gene: TRBD1; J gene: TRBJ2-3; V gene: TRBV9; CDR3 length: 16; CDR3 protein: CASSSTGGSSTDTQYF
D gene: NA; J gene: TRBJ1-1; V gene: TRBV30; CDR3 length: 15; CDR3 protein: CAWSVVRARETEAFF
D gene: NA; J gene: TRBJ2-2; V gene: TRBV9; CDR3 length: 15; CDR3 protein: CASSPGTVNTGELFF
D gene: NA; J gene: TRBJ2-6; V gene: TRBV30; CDR3 length: 15; CDR3 protein: CAWSVSLSGANVLTF
D gene: NA; J gene: TRBJ1-2; V gene: TRBV27; CDR3 length: 15; CDR3 protein: CASRRGTAANYGYTF
D gene: NA; J gene: TRBJ2-3; V gene: TRBV28; CDR3 length: 17; CDR3 protein: CASSPRRGAVGTDTQYF
D gene: NA; J gene: TRBJ1-5; V gene: TRBV29-1; CDR3 length: 13; CDR3 protein: CSVGQGNNQPQHF
D gene: NA; J gene: TRBJ1-3; V gene: TRBV6-5; CDR3 length: 14; CDR3 protein: CATDGLTSGNTIYF
D gene: NA; J gene: TRBJ2-7; V gene: TRBV5-5; CDR3 length: 13; CDR3 protein: CASSLRDPYEQYF
D gene: TRBD2; J gene: TRBJ2-1; V gene: TRBV27; CDR3 length: 14; CDR3 protein: CASSISGRVNEQFF
D gene: NA; J gene: TRBJ2-5; V gene: TRBV24-1; CDR3 length: 15; CDR3 protein: CATSDSGRGGETQYF
D gene: TRBD1; J gene: TRBJ1-1; V gene: TRBV19; CDR3 length: 13; CDR3 protein: CASSIRTGDEAFF
D gene: NA; J gene: TRBJ1-5; V gene: TRBV19; CDR3 length: 13; CDR3 protein: CASSGQVNQPQHF
D gene: NA; J gene: TRBJ2-7; V gene: TRBV5-8; CDR3 length: 14; CDR3 protein: CASSSGTGAYEQYF
D gene: NA; J gene: TRBJ2-5; V gene: TRBV14; CDR3 length: 16; CDR3 protein: CASSQDSWAVKETQYF
D gene: TRBD1; J gene: TRBJ2-2; V gene: TRBV24-1; CDR3 length: 17; CDR3 protein: CATSDTGTGVRTGELFF
D gene: TRBD1; J gene: TRBJ1-6; V gene: TRBV5-6; CDR3 length: 15; CDR3 protein: CASSPDRGFNSPLHF
D gene: NA; J gene: TRBJ1-6; V gene: TRBV5-1; CDR3 length: 12; CDR3 protein: CASSRDVGEVHF
D gene: NA; J gene: TRBJ2-5; V gene: TRBV9; CDR3 length: 14; CDR3 protein: CASSVGGAQETQYF
D gene: TRBD1; J gene: TRBJ2-5; V gene: TRBV5-1; CDR3 length: 13; CDR3 protein: CASSWDSQETQYF
D gene: NA; J gene: TRBJ2-7; V gene: TRBV11-2; CDR3 length: 12; CDR3 protein: CASSFDQHEQYF
D gene: TRBD1; J gene: TRBJ2-7; V gene: TRBV27; CDR3 length: 16; CDR3 protein: CASSPRPGQYSYEQYF
D gene: NA; J gene: TRBJ1-5; V gene: TRBV6-5; CDR3 length: 11; CDR3 protein: CASSPGVAQHF
D gene: TRBD1; J gene: TRBJ2-7; V gene: TRBV9; CDR3 length: 15; CDR3 protein: CASSVNGQGAGEQYF
D gene: TRBD1; J gene: TRBJ1-1; V gene: TRBV19; CDR3 length: 14; CDR3 protein: CASIALAGGTEAFF